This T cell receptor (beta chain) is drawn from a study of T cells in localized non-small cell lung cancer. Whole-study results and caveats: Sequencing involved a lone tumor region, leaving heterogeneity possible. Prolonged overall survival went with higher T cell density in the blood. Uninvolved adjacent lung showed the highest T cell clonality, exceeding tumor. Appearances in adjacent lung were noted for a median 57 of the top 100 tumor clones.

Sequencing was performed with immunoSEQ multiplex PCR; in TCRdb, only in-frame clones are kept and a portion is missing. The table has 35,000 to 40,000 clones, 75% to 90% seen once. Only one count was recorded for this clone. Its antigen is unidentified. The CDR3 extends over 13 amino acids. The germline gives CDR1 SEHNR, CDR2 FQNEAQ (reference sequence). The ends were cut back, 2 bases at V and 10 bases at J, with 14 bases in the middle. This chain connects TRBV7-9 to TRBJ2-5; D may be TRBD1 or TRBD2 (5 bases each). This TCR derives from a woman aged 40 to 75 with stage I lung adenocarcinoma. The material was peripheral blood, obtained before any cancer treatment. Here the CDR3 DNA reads TGTGCCAGCAGCTTACCGGGGTGGGGGATCCAGTACTTC. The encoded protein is CASSLPGWGIQYF.